This is a list of T cell receptor beta chains from one sample in a study of blood T cell repertoires in COVID-19. TCRdb's table, derived via immunoSEQ multiplex PCR, lists solely in-frame clones and lacks some. The profile shows about 80,000 clones, 90% of them singletons. Sample: peripheral blood. Receptors originate from a woman aged 80 or older with active or convalescent COVID-19. Each CDR3 is given with its conserved first and last residue. The order of the fields is V gene, J gene, CDR3 length, CDR3 protein.

V gene: TRBV19
J gene: TRBJ1-2
CDR3 length: 14
CDR3 protein: CASSARQGAYGYTF

V gene: TRBV9
J gene: TRBJ2-7
CDR3 length: 15
CDR3 protein: CASSVNGLRGYEQYF

V gene: TRBV10-3
J gene: TRBJ2-2
CDR3 length: 16
CDR3 protein: CAISERGREMGGELFF

V gene: TRBV5-1
J gene: TRBJ2-3
CDR3 length: 15
CDR3 protein: CASSYYSGSTDTQYF

V gene: TRBV30
J gene: TRBJ1-2
CDR3 length: 12
CDR3 protein: CAWSAGNEGYTF

V gene: TRBV5-1
J gene: TRBJ2-7
CDR3 length: 14
CDR3 protein: CASASSGSSYEQYF

V gene: TRBV29-1
J gene: TRBJ2-1
CDR3 length: 15
CDR3 protein: CSVQGSSGLYNEQFF

V gene: TRBV27
J gene: TRBJ2-1
CDR3 length: 19
CDR3 protein: CASSFRTSGSLIAYNEQFF

V gene: TRBV18
J gene: TRBJ2-1
CDR3 length: 12
CDR3 protein: CASSPYFGEQFF

V gene: TRBV28
J gene: TRBJ1-6
CDR3 length: 15
CDR3 protein: CASRRTGIGNSPLHF

V gene: TRBV4-1
J gene: TRBJ1-2
CDR3 length: 15
CDR3 protein: CASSQGNSGLYGYTF

V gene: TRBV29-1
J gene: TRBJ2-7
CDR3 length: 15
CDR3 protein: CSVESGTGGAGEQYF

V gene: TRBV7-8
J gene: TRBJ2-7
CDR3 length: 17
CDR3 protein: CASSLALTRTSVYEQYF

V gene: TRBV10-3
J gene: TRBJ2-7
CDR3 length: 14
CDR3 protein: CAIRMDRGGYEQYF

V gene: TRBV28
J gene: TRBJ1-2
CDR3 length: 12
CDR3 protein: CASSLSGYGYTF

V gene: TRBV29-1
J gene: TRBJ2-3
CDR3 length: 17
CDR3 protein: CSVRGLAGGVPTDTQYF

V gene: TRBV28
J gene: TRBJ1-1
CDR3 length: 13
CDR3 protein: CASSLLGGTEAFF

V gene: TRBV6-5
J gene: TRBJ1-5
CDR3 length: 15
CDR3 protein: CASSRRTGGNQPQHF

V gene: TRBV25-1
J gene: TRBJ2-5
CDR3 length: 13
CDR3 protein: CASSLAGRETQYF

V gene: TRBV14
J gene: TRBJ1-2
CDR3 length: 14
CDR3 protein: CASSQEKDRGGYTF

V gene: TRBV2
J gene: TRBJ1-1
CDR3 length: 14
CDR3 protein: CASSDRVSNSEAFF

V gene: TRBV2
J gene: TRBJ1-1
CDR3 length: 12
CDR3 protein: CAGQGMNTEAFF

V gene: TRBV6-6
J gene: TRBJ1-2
CDR3 length: 12
CDR3 protein: CASRDRYYGYTF

V gene: TRBV9
J gene: TRBJ1-2
CDR3 length: 13
CDR3 protein: CASSVGGGYGYTF

V gene: TRBV29-1
J gene: TRBJ1-2
CDR3 length: 10
CDR3 protein: CSAFRGGYTF

V gene: TRBV28
J gene: TRBJ1-1
CDR3 length: 12
CDR3 protein: CASSFSGVGAFF

V gene: TRBV19
J gene: TRBJ1-5
CDR3 length: 13
CDR3 protein: CASSMGRDQPQHF

V gene: TRBV7-2
J gene: TRBJ2-4
CDR3 length: 16
CDR3 protein: CASSLYRGARGDIQYF

V gene: TRBV7-8
J gene: TRBJ2-7
CDR3 length: 20
CDR3 protein: CASSLDAGLAGVFLRSEQYF

V gene: TRBV19
J gene: TRBJ2-7
CDR3 length: 13
CDR3 protein: CASSMDRDERKYF

V gene: TRBV15
J gene: TRBJ1-6
CDR3 length: 12
CDR3 protein: CATSSLNSPLHF

V gene: TRBV19
J gene: TRBJ2-2
CDR3 length: 16
CDR3 protein: CASRSLLGANTGELFF

V gene: TRBV7-9
J gene: TRBJ1-5
CDR3 length: 15
CDR3 protein: CASSLESTGHQPQHF

V gene: TRBV19
J gene: TRBJ2-3
CDR3 length: 15
CDR3 protein: CASRTTLTSVDTQYF

V gene: TRBV7-9
J gene: TRBJ2-1
CDR3 length: 16
CDR3 protein: CASSLGPSWGRDEQFF

V gene: TRBV5-6
J gene: TRBJ2-1
CDR3 length: 15
CDR3 protein: CASSLGNNMGNEQFF

V gene: TRBV4-2
J gene: TRBJ2-7
CDR3 length: 14
CDR3 protein: CASSHGTVLYEQYF

V gene: TRBV5-1
J gene: TRBJ2-7
CDR3 length: 13
CDR3 protein: CASSFDPAREQYF

V gene: TRBV6-5
J gene: TRBJ2-1
CDR3 length: 15
CDR3 protein: CASYSYGRETNEQFF

V gene: TRBV6-5
J gene: TRBJ1-6
CDR3 length: 13
CDR3 protein: CASRGAPNSPLHF

V gene: TRBV2
J gene: TRBJ2-1
CDR3 length: 16
CDR3 protein: CASRSGGWTGYNEQFF

V gene: TRBV5-4
J gene: TRBJ2-3
CDR3 length: 17
CDR3 protein: CASSPNPRESRTDTQYF

V gene: TRBV6-2/TRBV6-3
J gene: TRBJ1-1
CDR3 length: 14
CDR3 protein: CASSPGLRNTEAFF

V gene: TRBV19
J gene: TRBJ1-1
CDR3 length: 15
CDR3 protein: CASSITRAGNTEAFF

V gene: TRBV5-4
J gene: TRBJ1-1
CDR3 length: 15
CDR3 protein: CASSVGGQQNTEAFF

V gene: TRBV5-1
J gene: TRBJ2-5
CDR3 length: 13
CDR3 protein: CASTRGSQETQYF

V gene: TRBV7-6
J gene: TRBJ2-1
CDR3 length: 17
CDR3 protein: CASSPTGTSGRSNEQFF

V gene: TRBV29-1
J gene: TRBJ2-5
CDR3 length: 13
CDR3 protein: CSVGEGGRETQYF